The entry below gives a single T cell receptor beta chain sequence along with its context. Which antigen it targets is not known. Qualities for individual bases were not recorded, and no much larger clone is one base off. The time point label here, explained by the study, means: 4 weeks on oral tofacitinib. Interpreted using the paper, the treatment or condition label stands for: oral pan-JAK inhibitor, 5-10 mg twice daily. Lesional scalp punch biopsies and peripheral blood were collected from alopecia areata patients. PBMCs were isolated by density centrifugation and stained for CD3, CD4 and CD8, after which CD4+ and CD8+ T cells were sorted on a FACSAria. This sample is part of a study of CD8+ T cells in alopecia areata (dated by TCRdb to 2017 to 2018). As for the study more broadly: Treated patients were enrolled in an open-label pilot trial of oral tofacitinib, 5 to 10 mg twice daily, for moderate-to-severe alopecia areata. In humans, TCRbeta sequencing was performed on scalp tissue and on sorted CD4+ and CD8+ peripheral blood T cells from healthy controls and from patients with patchy or totalis/universalis alopecia areata. RNA came from the PAXgene miRNA kit for fixed scalp, the miRNeasy kit for PBMCs, and the RNeasy kit for mouse skin. Scalp clonality was compared across normal scalp (n=4), patchy alopecia areata scalp (n=8), and alopecia totalis/universalis scalp (n=8). Tofacitinib was administered for 6 to 18 months, and 6 months of follow-up off drug were then conducted to assess delayed response and recurrence. Patients on tofacitinib were biopsied at baseline and after 4 and 24 weeks of treatment, and several of the patients also had a later scalp biopsy. immunoSEQ multiplex PCR using 35 Vbeta forward primers and 13 Jbeta reverse primers was used to amplify TCRbeta CDR3 regions. The study used high-throughput TCRbeta sequencing to examine T cell clonal expansion in alopecia areata, in both the C3H/HeJ mouse model and human patients. Disease severity in treated patients was measured with the SALT score, which quantifies the percentage of affected scalp surface area.

Points the paper makes about the study in general: Higher clonality and more expanded CD8+ clones were observed in lesional scalp than in normal scalp, particularly in alopecia totalis/universalis, a finding suggestive of antigenic drive. The treated cohort was small, with a single nonresponder, so links between baseline CD8+ expansion and response need larger studies. Compared with mice, TCR sequences shared between patients were less clear, possibly partly because of HLA diversity across the patient population. Unlike mouse skin, where gammadelta T cells dominate, normal human skin contains resident alphabeta T cells that get sequenced too, which complicates analysis of the scalp TCR repertoire. Many expanded lesional clones persisted in scalp and blood during tofacitinib treatment, which may partly explain relapse after stopping treatment. Tofacitinib significantly decreased scalp clonality and the number of expanded CD8+ clones among the top 100 scalp clones.

The library was built by means of the immunoSEQ multiplex PCR assay. RNA was extracted from all samples and reverse transcribed into cDNA as template for TCR sequencing. First-strand cDNA was synthesized with SuperScript III using a 2:1 mix of oligo-dT and random hexamers. Amplification bias was assessed with a synthetic immune receptor repertoire, and residual bias was removed computationally. For the original study's pipeline: After raw reads were preprocessed to remove errors, the CDR3 was defined following IMGT conventions as running from the conserved cysteine to phenylalanine. Clonality was calculated as 1 minus Shannon entropy normalized by log2 of the number of productive unique TCRs. Whether scalp clones were CD4 or CD8 was inferred by matching scalp TCRbeta sequences against CD4 and CD8 repertoires sorted from blood. The table was pulled from immuneACCESS by TCRdb, which kept in-frame rearrangements only. Such tables lose some clones; where checked, under half of the loss comes from unresolved V genes, and the rest has no known cause. V and J calls and clone size are those listed in that table; D and trimming were worked out from the DNA. For this sample there are about 140,000 clones; roughly four fifths appear just once. Together, the top ten hold just under 25% of the sample.

The CDR3, cysteine through phenylalanine, is 16 amino acids long. Left in the record is the CDR3 DNA by itself, 48 bases read in frame from the first base. V is trimmed back by 4 bases and J by 1 base, and the junction contains 8 bases that no gene match accounts for. In the germline V gene (reference sequence), CDR1 corresponds to PRHDT and CDR2 to FYEKMQ. The receptor's source is a human donor with alopecia areata. The chain was built from TRBV13 and TRBJ2-3, with 7 bases aligning to TRBD2. This specimen was CD8+ T cells sorted from blood, taken at week 4, from a patient treated with tofacitinib. The sequenced DNA: TGTGCCAGCAGCTCAACTAGCGAAATAGGCACAGATACGCAGTATTTT. It is translated as CASSSTSEIGTDTQYF.